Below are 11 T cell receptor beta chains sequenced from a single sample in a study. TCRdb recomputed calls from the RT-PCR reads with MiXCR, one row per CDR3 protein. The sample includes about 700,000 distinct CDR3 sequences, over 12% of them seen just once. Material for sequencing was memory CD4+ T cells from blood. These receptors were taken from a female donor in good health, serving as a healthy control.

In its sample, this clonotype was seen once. CDR3 nucleotides: TGTGCCAGCAGTTACGCCACTGAGCGGGGGGAGCTGTTTTTT. Encoded protein: CASSYATERGELFF. The chain has TRBV6-6 and TRBJ2-2, with D possibly matching TRBD2 (5 bases). Looked up from germline, CDR1 is MNHNY and CDR2 is SVGAGI (reference sequence). The CDR3 is 14 residues long. V was cut by 2 bases and J by 8 bases, with 12 bases left in between.

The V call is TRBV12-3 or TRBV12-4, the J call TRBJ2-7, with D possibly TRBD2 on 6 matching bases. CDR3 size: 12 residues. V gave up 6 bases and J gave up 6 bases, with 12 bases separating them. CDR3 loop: CASSAPGGEQYF. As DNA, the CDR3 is TGTGCCAGCAGCGCACCCGGGGGCGAGCAGTACTTC.

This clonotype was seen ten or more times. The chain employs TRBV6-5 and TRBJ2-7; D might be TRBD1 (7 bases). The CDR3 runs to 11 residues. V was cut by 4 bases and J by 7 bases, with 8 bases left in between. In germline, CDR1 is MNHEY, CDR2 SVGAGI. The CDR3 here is CASSSGGEQYF. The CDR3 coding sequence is TGTGCCAGCAGTTCAGGGGGGGAGCAGTACTTC.

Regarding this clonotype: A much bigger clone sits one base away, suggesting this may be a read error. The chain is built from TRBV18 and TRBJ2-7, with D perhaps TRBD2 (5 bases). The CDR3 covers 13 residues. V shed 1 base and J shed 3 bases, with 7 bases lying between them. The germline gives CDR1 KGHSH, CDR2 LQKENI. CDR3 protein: CASSPLGDYEQYF. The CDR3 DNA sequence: TGTGCCAGCTCACCACTCGGGGACTACGAGCAGTACTTC.

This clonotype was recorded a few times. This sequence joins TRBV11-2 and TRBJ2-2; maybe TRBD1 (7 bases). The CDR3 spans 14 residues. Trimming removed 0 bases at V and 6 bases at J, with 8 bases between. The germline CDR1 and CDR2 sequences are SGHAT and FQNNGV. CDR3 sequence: CASSLDRGAGELFF. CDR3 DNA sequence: TGTGCCAGCAGCTTAGACAGGGGGGCCGGGGAGCTGTTTTTT.

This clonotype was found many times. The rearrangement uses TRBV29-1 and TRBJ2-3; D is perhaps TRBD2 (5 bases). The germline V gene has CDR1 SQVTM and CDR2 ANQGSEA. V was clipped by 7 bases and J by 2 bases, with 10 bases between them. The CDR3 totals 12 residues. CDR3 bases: TGCAGCGATACTAGAGACACAGATACGCAGTATTTT. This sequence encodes CSDTRDTDTQYF.

The CDR3 loop is CASSRRGGRTEQYF. Here the CDR3 DNA reads TGTGCCAGCAGCCGACGGGGCGGGAGAACCGAGCAGTACTTC. The rearrangement joins TRBV28 to TRBJ2-7; TRBD2 matches at 7 bases. Germline lookup yields CDR1 MDHEN and CDR2 SYDVKM. The V segment lost 6 bases and the J segment 6 bases; nucleotides outside the gene matches: 11. The CDR3 spans 14 residues.

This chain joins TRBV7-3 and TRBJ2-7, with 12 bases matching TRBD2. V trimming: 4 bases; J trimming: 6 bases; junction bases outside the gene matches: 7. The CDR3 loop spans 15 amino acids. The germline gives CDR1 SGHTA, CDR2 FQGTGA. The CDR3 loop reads CASSSQLAGGSEQYF. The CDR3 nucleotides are TGTGCCAGCAGCTCCCAACTAGCGGGAGGATCCGAGCAGTACTTC.

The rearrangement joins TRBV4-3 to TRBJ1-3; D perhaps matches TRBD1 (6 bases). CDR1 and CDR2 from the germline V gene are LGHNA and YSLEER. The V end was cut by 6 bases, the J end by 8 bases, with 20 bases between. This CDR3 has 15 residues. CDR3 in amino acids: CASRVGMNRADTIYF. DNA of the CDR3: TGCGCCAGCAGGGTGGGAATGAACAGGGCGGACACCATATATTTT.

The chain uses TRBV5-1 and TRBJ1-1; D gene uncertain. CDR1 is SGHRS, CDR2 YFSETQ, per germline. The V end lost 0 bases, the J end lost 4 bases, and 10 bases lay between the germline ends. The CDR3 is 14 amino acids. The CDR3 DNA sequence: TGCGCCAGCAGCTTGGAGAATAGAGGCACTGAAGCTTTCTTT. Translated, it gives CASSLENRGTEAFF.

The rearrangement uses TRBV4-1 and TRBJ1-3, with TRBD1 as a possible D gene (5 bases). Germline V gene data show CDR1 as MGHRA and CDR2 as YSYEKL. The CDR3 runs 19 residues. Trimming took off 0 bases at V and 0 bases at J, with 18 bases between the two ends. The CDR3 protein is CASSQDPPGRLNSGNTIYF. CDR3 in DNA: TGCGCCAGCAGCCAAGATCCCCCGGGACGCTTAAACTCTGGAAACACCATATATTTT.